This section outlines one T cell receptor (beta chain) sequence together with its context. The entry originates in a study of blood T cell repertoires in COVID-19. Study details: The United States, Italy and Spain supplied acute and convalescent COVID-19 samples. T cells, B-cell-depleted T cells, or PBMCs provided the cDNA or gDNA that served as material.

The CDR3 is made up of 14 amino acids. The germline gives CDR1 SNHLY, CDR2 FYNNEI. With V trimmed by 7 bases and J by 5 bases, 9 bases remained unmatched. The authors' processing: Estimates of nucleated cell counts were drawn from the amplification of reference gene primers. The assay was immunoSEQ multiplex PCR, and TCRdb's table has in-frame clones only and misses some. For V, J and clone size, that table is used; D and trimming come from the DNA. Counted here are fewer than 110,000 clones, roughly nine tenths occurring once; the ten biggest clones make up 2.5% to 3.5%. J is TRBJ1-1 and V is TRBV2; 8 bases are shared with TRBD1. The clonotype originates from a man aged 50 to 60 in a cohort sampled during active COVID-19. Sequenced material: peripheral blood. CDR3 residues: CASTGQGMGTEAFF. CDR3 nucleotides: TGTGCCAGCACTGGACAGGGTATGGGGACTGAAGCTTTCTTT. Filled out from reference TRBV2 and TRBJ1-1, the complete variable domain reads EPEVTQTPSHQVTQMGQEVILRCVPISNHLYFYWYRQILGQKVEFLVSFYNNEISEKSEIFDDQFSVERPDGSNFTLKIRSTKLEDSAMYFCASTGQGMGTEAFFGQGTRLTVV.